The subject of this entry is one T cell receptor (beta chain). The CDR3 loop spans 15 amino acids. Germline CDR1 and CDR2: SGHRS and YFSETQ. The entry originates in a study of monozygotic twins with inflammatory bowel disease. Template switching introduced UMIs that contain a 6-nucleotide sample barcode. TCRdb re-called the 5' RACE reads; every CDR3 protein appears as one record, without DNA. Its clone listing holds some 160,000 distinct CDR3 sequences. Sequencing used blood. The chain carries TRBV5-1 and TRBJ2-1; TCRdb names TRBD2, which stays unverified in the absence of DNA. The clonotype comes from a human donor with ulcerative colitis or Crohn's disease, or a healthy co-twin of an affected twin (not recorded which). The chain's CDR3 is CASSNDPSVYNEQFF.